The text below deals with one TCR beta chain. In its sample, this clone was seen once. What antigen it recognizes has not been identified. Base-call qualities are not available, and no considerably larger clone is one nucleotide away. This record belongs to a study of T cell responses to AZD1222 COVID-19 vaccine (dated by TCRdb to the early 2020s). For the study in its entirety: AZD1222 recipients given second doses at about 4 weeks or at about 12 weeks were pooled, since spike-specific TCR depth and breadth were not found to differ between the two schedules. A total of 230 to 250 trial participants underwent TCR sequencing, of whom 200 to 220 received two doses of AZD1222 and some 25 received two doses of the MenACWY control vaccine. Trial participants were enrolled by age into subgroups of 18-55, 56-69 and 70-plus years, and around 150, 28 and 57 TCR-sequenced participants, respectively, were included in these subgroups. Study-wide findings and limitations: In the small 56-69-year group, the increase in depth fell short of significance, most likely because of low power. The vaccine-associated CD4 TCRs covered the entire spike protein, and the dominant responses fell in regions 160-218 and 743-854. Conclusions about previously exposed vaccinees are limited because only five to seven AZD1222 recipients were SARS-CoV-2 seropositive at baseline. After two AZD1222 doses, spike-specific TCR breadth and depth were significantly higher than at day 0 and than in MenACWY recipients. Because no day 14 peak-response samples were available, the repertoires could be characterized only after the peak T cell response. Participants were mostly white British and included more females than males, and it was suggested by the authors that clonal diversity may have been underestimated. Reportedly, almost half of the unique spike-specific TCRs recognized epitopes lying outside the regions that are mutated in the B.1.351 and B.1.1.7 variants.

The CDR3 regions of human TCRbeta chains were analyzed by immunosequencing. In the original analysis: Repertoire TCRs were checked for matches against a reference library of SARS-CoV-2-specific TCRs that had been generated using the MIRA antigen-specificity platform. Breadth was defined as the fraction of unique TCRs that were SARS-CoV-2-associated. Depth was defined as the fraction of total T cells that were SARS-CoV-2-associated. Using the MIRA data, each spike-specific TCR was assigned both to the spike region to which the TCR was reactive and to a CD4 or CD8 class. Log10-transformed breadth and depth values were compared by one-way ANOVA with Sidak's multiple comparisons tests. TCRdb holds this immuneACCESS table with in-frame rearrangements only. Some clones are missing; in checked studies, unresolved V genes explain under half, and the rest has no known cause. That table is the source of V, J and clone size, and D and trimming were worked out from the DNA. The sample table contains 30,000 to 35,000 clones; only one count was recorded for just over 90% of them. About 41% of the sample belongs to the ten largest clones.

V is shortened by 4 bases, J by 8 bases, and the region joining them spans 14 bases. Per the germline V gene (reference sequence), LGHDT is the CDR1 and YNNKEL is the CDR2. From its cysteine to its phenylalanine, the CDR3 spans 13 amino acids. Only the CDR3 DNA is retained, 39 bases long and in frame from the first base. The time point tag for this specimen amounts to: baseline before first vaccination. Vaccinee samples came from UK trials COV001 and COV002, including a single-blind randomized controlled phase 2/3 trial of AZD1222 (ChAdOx1 nCoV-19) in healthy adults. For TCRbeta chain sequencing, PBMC samples were collected from trial participants at day 0 and at day 28 after the second dose.

The source of this sequence is an adult in good health. The starting material was peripheral blood, obtained on day 0 of AZD1222 vaccination. This chain is built from TRBV3-1 (or the pseudogene TRBV3-2) and TRBJ1-2, with no confidently assigned D gene. For the CDR3, the sequence is CASSPRLDGGYTF. The DNA reads as follows: TGTGCCAGCAGCCCGCGTCTGGACGGCGGCTACACCTTC.